This TCR beta chain was captured in a study of human thymus T cells. Corrective cardiac operations yielded the resected thymus tissue. The assay was immunoSEQ multiplex PCR, and TCRdb's table has in-frame clones only and misses some. Of some 80,000 clones in the sample, roughly 97% are singletons; the top ten hold roughly 0.028%. The CDR3 is 16 residues long. The V gene's germline CDR1 is SGHNT and CDR2 YENEEA. The V end lost 2 bases, the J end lost 0 bases, and 14 bases lay between the germline ends. Specimen: thymus tissue. This chain connects TRBV11-3 to TRBJ2-7, with a tentative D call TRBD1 (6 bases). The receptor was isolated from a boy under two years old with a congenital heart defect but otherwise immunologically healthy. CDR3 DNA sequence: TGTGCCAGCAGCTTAAGTCGACAGGCGAACTCCTACGAGCAGTACTTC. Protein product: CASSLSRQANSYEQYF. The variable domain in full, with the rest retrieved from reference TRBV11-3 and TRBJ2-7, is EAGVVQSPRYKIIEKKQPVAFWCNPISGHNTLYWYLQNLGQGPELLIRYENEEAVDDSQLPKDRFSAERLKGVDSTLKIQPAELGDSAVYLCASSLSRQANSYEQYFGPGTRLTVT.